Below, 2 T cell receptor beta chains from the same sample are listed, as sequenced in a study of OX40 agonist ivuxolimab in advanced cancers. Here immunoSEQ multiplex PCR was the method, and the copy in TCRdb shows in-frame clones only, minus some. The sample holds roughly 76,000 clones, roughly 81% seen once. The sample in question was CD4+ or CD8+ T cells sorted from blood, obtained in a trial of the OX40 agonist ivuxolimab. These receptors were taken from an adult with an advanced solid tumor such as melanoma, head and neck, liver or kidney cancer.

The chain is built from TRBV5-4 and TRBJ2-1; D is possibly TRBD2 (6 bases). With 4 bases removed from V and 3 bases from J, the gap between germline ends came to 14 bases. The CDR3 has 15 amino acids. Germline values: CDR1 SGHNT, CDR2 YYREEE (reference sequence). In DNA form, the CDR3 reads TGTGCCAGCAGCCCCGTAGCGGCTAACTACAATGAGCAGTTCTTC. It is translated as CASSPVAANYNEQFF.

The CDR3 DNA reads TGTGCCAGCAGTTTACAGGGACCCGGGGAGCTGTTTTTT. Protein product: CASSLQGPGELFF. J is TRBJ2-2 and V is TRBV6-6, with D possibly matching TRBD1 (6 bases). This CDR3 has 13 amino acids. V lost 4 bases and J lost 6, with 9 bases in between. The germline gives CDR1 MNHNY, CDR2 SVGAGI (reference sequence).